Presented here are 17 T cell receptor beta chains from one specimen sequenced in a study of T cell responses to AZD1222 COVID-19 vaccine (dated by TCRdb to the early 2020s). Reading the label with the study, this specimen's time point is: about 28 days (+/-7) after the second vaccine dose. The protocol used for the library was the immunoSEQ multiplex PCR assay. What TCRdb holds here is the immuneACCESS table cut down to in-frame rearrangements. Part of the clones is not present; checked against another copy, under half of the missing clones reflect an unresolved V gene, and the others are unexplained. The sample table holds approximately 88,000 clones, of which approximately 91% were seen once. Approximately 5% of the sample lies in the top ten. Source: peripheral blood, taken 28 days after the second AZD1222 dose. The receptors stem from an adult who received the AZD1222 COVID-19 vaccine.

This clone was observed once. The chain recombines TRBV30 with TRBJ1-1; 7 nucleotides match TRBD1. V gave up 2 bases and J gave up 2 bases; unmatched junction bases: 2. CDR1 GTSNPN and CDR2 SVGIG come from the germline V gene (reference sequence). The CDR3 runs to 13 residues. In DNA, the CDR3 is TGTGCCTGGAGTCGGGACAGTAACACTGAAGCTTTCTTT. Encoded protein: CAWSRDSNTEAFF.

This sequence joins TRBV11-2 and TRBJ2-2; the D is unclear. Between the trimmed V and J ends, which lost 5 bases and 6 bases, there was a span of 13 bases. The CDR3 is 14 amino acids. Germline CDR1 is SGHAT and CDR2 is FQNNGV. The CDR3 DNA reads as TGTGCCAGCAGCCCTCCCCTGAATCCCGGGGAGCTGTTTTTT. Its translation: CASSPPLNPGELFF. The full variable domain, with the rest looked up from reference TRBV11-2 and TRBJ2-2, is EAGVAQSPRYKIIEKRQSVAFWCNPISGHATLYWYQQILGQGPKLLIQFQNNGVVDDSQLPKDRFSAERLKGVDSTLKIQPAKLEDSAVYLCASSPPLNPGELFFGEGSRLTVL.

This clone was recorded a few times. The chain links TRBV25-1 to TRBJ1-5, with D unresolved. The length of the CDR3 is 12 residues. The ends were cut back, 4 bases at V and 5 bases at J, with 6 bases in the middle. Germline values: CDR1 MGHDK, CDR2 SYGVNS. Here the CDR3 DNA reads TGTGCCAGCAGTGGCAGGCATCAGCCCCAGCATTTT. Translation: CASSGRHQPQHF.

V is TRBV2 and J is TRBJ1-6; 10 bases line up with TRBD1. With V trimmed by 7 bases and J by 9 bases, 12 bases remained unmatched. The germline V gene has CDR1 SNHLY and CDR2 FYNNEI. This CDR3 region has 16 residues. The CDR3 DNA is TGTGCCAGCAAAGAACGGTTGGACAGGGGGGTTTCACCCCTCCACTTT. Amino acids: CASKERLDRGVSPLHF. The whole variable domain, filled in from reference TRBV2 and TRBJ1-6, reads EPEVTQTPSHQVTQMGQEVILRCVPISNHLYFYWYRQILGQKVEFLVSFYNNEISEKSEIFDDQFSVERPDGSNFTLKIRSTKLEDSAMYFCASKERLDRGVSPLHFGNGTRLTVT.

This rearrangement joins TRBV14 to TRBJ2-7; D is perhaps TRBD1 or TRBD2 (5 bases each). Trimming took off 1 base at V and 6 bases at J, with 16 bases between the two ends. This CDR3 is built from 15 residues. Per germline, CDR1 SGHDN and CDR2 FVKESK. CDR3 sequence: CASSQGGNIQAEQYF. DNA for the CDR3: TGTGCCAGCAGCCAAGGGGGGAACATACAGGCCGAGCAGTACTTC.

The chain uses TRBV7-8 and TRBJ2-5; 7 bases match TRBD1. Looked up from germline, CDR1 is SGHVS and CDR2 is FQNEAQ. Trimming took 8 bases from V and 4 from J; bases not matched to a gene: 16. The CDR3 runs 16 residues. CDR3 amino acids: CASGLKTGYIGETQYF. CDR3 coding DNA: TGTGCCAGCGGCCTAAAGACAGGGTATATCGGAGAGACCCAGTACTTC.

This CDR3 reads CASSPGTGVSNQPQHF. The CDR3 coding sequence is TGTGCCAGTAGCCCTGGGACAGGGGTTAGCAATCAGCCCCAGCATTTT. This chain uses TRBV19 with TRBJ1-5, with TRBD1 matching over 10 bases. This CDR3 has 16 residues. The germline CDR1 and CDR2 sequences are LNHDA and SQIVND (reference sequence). The ends lost 6 bases at V and 0 bases at J; junction bases unmatched: 5.

CDR3 in DNA: TGTGCCAGTAGTATGGGGTTTTCAGAGACCCAGTACTTC. Amino acids: CASSMGFSETQYF. The J gene is TRBJ2-5, the V gene TRBV19; D is ambiguous. V was shortened by 3 bases and J by 4 bases, with 9 bases between the two germline ends. Germline CDR1 LNHDA, CDR2 SQIVND (reference sequence). The CDR3 runs to 13 residues.

V is TRBV9 and J is TRBJ1-2; D unresolved. The V end was cut by 3 bases, the J end by 4 bases, with 7 bases between. The CDR3 is 12 amino acids. Germline V gives CDR1 SGDLS, CDR2 YYNGEE. Here the CDR3 DNA reads TGTGCCAGCAGCGCAGATCTCTATGGCTACACCTTC. It translates to CASSADLYGYTF.

The rearrangement joins TRBV11-3 to TRBJ1-1; 7 nucleotides match TRBD1. Per germline, CDR1 SGHNT and CDR2 YENEEA. Trimming removed 1 base from V and 11 bases from J; junction bases left unmatched: 7. This CDR3 is 13 amino acids long. The CDR3, as DNA: TGTGCCAGCAGCTTAGGAGGGGGCACAGTCGCTTTCTTT. Translated, it gives CASSLGGGTVAFF. Full variable domain (outside the CDR3, taken from reference TRBV11-3 and TRBJ1-1): EAGVVQSPRYKIIEKKQPVAFWCNPISGHNTLYWYLQNLGQGPELLIRYENEEAVDDSQLPKDRFSAERLKGVDSTLKIQPAELGDSAVYLCASSLGGGTVAFFGQGTRLTVV.

The chain recombines TRBV19 with TRBJ2-1, with D hard to call. Germline V gene lookup returns CDR1 LNHDA and CDR2 SQIVND (reference sequence). CDR3 size: 13 residues. V was shortened by 3 bases and J by 9 bases, with 12 bases between the two germline ends. CDR3 amino acids: CASSIRERFEQFF. Here the CDR3 DNA reads TGTGCCAGTAGTATCAGAGAAAGGTTTGAGCAGTTCTTC.

The chain couples TRBV5-5 to TRBJ1-4; D is possibly TRBD1 (6 bases). This CDR3 spans 14 amino acids. V was cut by 5 bases and J by 4 bases, with 12 bases left in between. Germline-derived CDR1 and CDR2 are SGHKS and YYEKEE (reference sequence). CDR3 region: CASSSGQFNEKLFF. In DNA, the CDR3 is TGTGCCAGCAGTTCTGGACAGTTTAATGAAAAACTGTTTTTT.

This clone has only one observation. The rearrangement uses TRBV4-1 and TRBJ2-7, with 10 bases lining up with TRBD2. The CDR3 has 16 amino acids. The germline V gene encodes CDR1 MGHRA and CDR2 YSYEKL. Trimming cost V 0 bases and J 4 bases; bases outside gene matches: 6. CDR3: CASSQDFSGGRYEQYF. The CDR3 region has the DNA TGCGCCAGCAGCCAAGATTTTAGCGGGGGGCGATACGAGCAGTACTTC.

The V call is TRBV23-1, the J call TRBJ1-1; the D is unclear. TRBV23-1 is assigned to the ORF class and has an uncertain function. V lost 4 bases and J 4 bases, leaving 25 bases between the germline ends. The CDR3 consists of 18 residues. CDR3 sequence reads: CASSPTSNRLGEGTEAFF. In DNA form, the CDR3 reads TGCGCCAGCAGTCCCACATCGAATAGGCTCGGCGAGGGCACTGAAGCTTTCTTT.

This chain connects TRBV18 to TRBJ1-4, with TRBD1 as a possible D gene (6 bases). The CDR3 extends over 19 amino acids. CDR1 is KGHSH, CDR2 LQKENI, per germline. V was pared by 3 bases and J by 0 bases, with 20 bases between. CDR3 protein: CASSPRTVGGGPTNEKLFF. Here the CDR3 DNA reads TGTGCCAGCTCACCCCGGACAGTCGGGGGAGGACCAACTAATGAAAAACTGTTTTTT.

The rearrangement joins TRBV5-1 to TRBJ2-2; D perhaps matches TRBD2 (5 bases). CDR1 and CDR2 (germline): SGHRS, YFSETQ. Trimming left V 1 base short and J 1 base short, with 8 bases between. This CDR3 comprises 15 residues. CDR3 sequence (DNA): TGCGCCAGCAGCTTGCCCGGACTGAACACCGGGGAGCTGTTTTTT. This sequence encodes CASSLPGLNTGELFF. Full variable domain (remainder filled in from reference TRBV5-1 and TRBJ2-2): KAGVTQTPRYLIKTRGQQVTLSCSPISGHRSVSWYQQTPGQGLQFLFEYFSETQRNKGNFPGRFSGRQFSNSRSEMNVSTLELGDSALYLCASSLPGLNTGELFFGEGSRLTVL.

This chain connects TRBV10-3 to TRBJ2-2, with D tentatively TRBD1 (6 bases). Germline assignment: CDR1 ENHRY and CDR2 SYGVKD. The V gene lost 10 bases and the J gene lost 5 bases, with 11 bases spanning the gap. This CDR3 region has 12 residues. The CDR3 DNA reads TGTGCCACCAGGACAGCTACCGGGGAGCTGTTTTTT. Protein: CATRTATGELFF.